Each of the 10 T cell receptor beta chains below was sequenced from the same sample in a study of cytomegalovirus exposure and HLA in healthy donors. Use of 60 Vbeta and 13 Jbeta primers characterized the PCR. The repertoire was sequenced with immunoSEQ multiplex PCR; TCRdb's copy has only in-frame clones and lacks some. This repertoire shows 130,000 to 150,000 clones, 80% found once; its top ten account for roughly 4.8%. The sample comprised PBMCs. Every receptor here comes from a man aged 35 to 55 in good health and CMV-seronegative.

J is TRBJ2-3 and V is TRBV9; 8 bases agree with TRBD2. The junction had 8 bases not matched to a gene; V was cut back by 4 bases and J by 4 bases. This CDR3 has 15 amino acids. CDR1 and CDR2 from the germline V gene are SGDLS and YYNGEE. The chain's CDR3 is CASSILRGVSDTQYF. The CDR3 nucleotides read TGTGCCAGCAGCATTCTGCGGGGGGTATCAGATACGCAGTATTTT.

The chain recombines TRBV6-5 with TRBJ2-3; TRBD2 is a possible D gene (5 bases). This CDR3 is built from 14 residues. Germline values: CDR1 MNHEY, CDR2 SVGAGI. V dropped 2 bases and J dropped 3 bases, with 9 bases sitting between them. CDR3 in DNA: TGTGCCAGCAGTTACGGGAGTCTTACAGATACGCAGTATTTT. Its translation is CASSYGSLTDTQYF.

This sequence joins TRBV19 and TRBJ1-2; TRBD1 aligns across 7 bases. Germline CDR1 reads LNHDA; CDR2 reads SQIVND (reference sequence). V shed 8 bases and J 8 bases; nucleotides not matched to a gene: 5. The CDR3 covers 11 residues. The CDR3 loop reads CASHRGYGYTF. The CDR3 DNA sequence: TGTGCCAGTCACAGGGGATACGGCTACACCTTC. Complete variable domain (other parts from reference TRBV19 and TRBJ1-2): DGGITQSPKYLFRKEGQNVTLSCEQNLNHDAMYWYRQDPGQGLRLIYYSQIVNDFQKGDIAEGYSVSREKKESFPLTVTSAQKNPTAFYLCASHRGYGYTFGSGTRLTVV.

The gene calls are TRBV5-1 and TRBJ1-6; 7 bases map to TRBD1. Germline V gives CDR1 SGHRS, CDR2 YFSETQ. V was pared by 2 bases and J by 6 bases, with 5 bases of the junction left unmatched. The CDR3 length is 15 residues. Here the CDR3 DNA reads TGCGCCAGCAGCTTAAACCGGGACAGTAATTCACCCCTCCACTTT. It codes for CASSLNRDSNSPLHF.

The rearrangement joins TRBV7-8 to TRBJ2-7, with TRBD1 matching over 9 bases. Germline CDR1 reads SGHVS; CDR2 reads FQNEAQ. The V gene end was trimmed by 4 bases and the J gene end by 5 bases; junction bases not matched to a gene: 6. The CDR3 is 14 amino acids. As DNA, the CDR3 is TGTGCCAGCAGCTCCGGGACAGGGCATCACGAGCAGTACTTC. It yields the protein CASSSGTGHHEQYF.

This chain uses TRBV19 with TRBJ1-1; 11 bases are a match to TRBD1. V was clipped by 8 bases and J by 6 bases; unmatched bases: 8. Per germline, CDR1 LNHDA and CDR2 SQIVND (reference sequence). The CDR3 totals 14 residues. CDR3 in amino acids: CASQTGQGVAEAFF. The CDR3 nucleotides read TGTGCCAGTCAAACGGGACAGGGGGTCGCTGAAGCTTTCTTT.

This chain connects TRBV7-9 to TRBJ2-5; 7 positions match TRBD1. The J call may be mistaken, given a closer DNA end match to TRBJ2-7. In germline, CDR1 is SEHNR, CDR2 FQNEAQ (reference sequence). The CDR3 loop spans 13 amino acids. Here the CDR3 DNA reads TGTGCCAGCAGCTCGGACAGGTCCTACGAGCAGTACTTC. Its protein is CASSSDRSYEQYF.

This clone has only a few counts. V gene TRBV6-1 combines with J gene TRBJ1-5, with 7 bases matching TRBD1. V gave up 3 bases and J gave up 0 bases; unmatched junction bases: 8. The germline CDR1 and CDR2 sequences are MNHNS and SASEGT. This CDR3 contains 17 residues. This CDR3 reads CASSDSGTAISNQPQHF. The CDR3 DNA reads TGTGCCAGCAGTGATTCCGGGACAGCAATTAGCAATCAGCCCCAGCATTTT.

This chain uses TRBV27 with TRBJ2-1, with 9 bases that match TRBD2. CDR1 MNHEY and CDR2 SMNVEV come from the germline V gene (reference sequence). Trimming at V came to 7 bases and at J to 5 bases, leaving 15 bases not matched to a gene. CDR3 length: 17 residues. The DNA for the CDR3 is TGTGCCAGCATAGGTAGCGGGGGCCCCCGGCCCCACAATGAGCAGTTCTTC. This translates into CASIGSGGPRPHNEQFF.

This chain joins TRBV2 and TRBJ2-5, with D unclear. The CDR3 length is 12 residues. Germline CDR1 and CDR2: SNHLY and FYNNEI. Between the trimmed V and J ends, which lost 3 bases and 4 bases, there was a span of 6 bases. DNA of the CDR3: TGTGCCAGCAGTGAGACTGGAGAGACCCAGTACTTC. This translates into CASSETGETQYF.